One sample yielded the 24 T cell receptor beta chains listed below, sequenced in a study of CD8+ T cells in alopecia areata. Treatment reported: oral pan-JAK inhibitor, 5-10 mg twice daily. After isolation, RNA underwent reverse transcription to generate cDNA as the sequencing template. Assay: immunoSEQ multiplex PCR; the TCRdb copy retains only in-frame clones and omits some. The sample has 200,000 to 250,000 clones, 50% to 60% seen once. The sample consisted of CD4+ T cells sorted from blood, taken at week 4, from a patient treated with tofacitinib. These receptors were obtained from a human donor with alopecia areata.

There are a few counts of this clone. The chain links TRBV29-1 to TRBJ2-1, with D perhaps TRBD1 or TRBD2 (5 bases each). V lost 3 bases to trimming and J lost 4 bases, with 13 bases between them. This CDR3 region has 14 residues. Germline assignment: CDR1 SQVTM and CDR2 ANQGSEA. The CDR3 DNA reads as TGCAGCGTTGACCGGGACGGTCTATACAATGAGCAGTTCTTC. This sequence encodes CSVDRDGLYNEQFF.

This clone occurred a few times. V is TRBV5-1 and J is TRBJ2-6, with D unresolved. Trimming removed 2 bases from V and 4 bases from J, with 10 bases in between. Germline CDR1 is SGHRS and CDR2 is YFSETQ. This CDR3 is 15 amino acids long. CDR3 coding DNA: TGCGCCAGCAGCTTCGCGAGAACCGGGGCCAACGTCCTGACTTTC. This gives the protein CASSFARTGANVLTF.

The rearrangement links TRBV10-3 to TRBJ1-2; TRBD1 aligns across 7 bases. The trim removed 4 bases at V and 4 bases at J, leaving 9 bases unmatched. Germline values: CDR1 ENHRY, CDR2 SYGVKD. The CDR3 has 15 amino acids. The CDR3 region is CAISGRGQGGYGYTF. CDR3 in DNA: TGTGCCATCAGTGGAAGGGGGCAAGGTGGCTATGGCTACACCTTC.

This clone has only a few counts. The chain combines TRBV4-3 with TRBJ1-2; weak D call: TRBD1 (6 bases). Looked up from germline, CDR1 is LGHNA and CDR2 is YSLEER. The ends were cut back, 1 base at V and 4 bases at J, with 13 bases in the middle. The length of the CDR3 is 15 residues. For the CDR3, the DNA is TGCGCCAGCAGCCAAGGGGGGGCTGGTGGCTATGGCTACACCTTC. Translating gives CASSQGGAGGYGYTF.

This chain links TRBV11-2 with TRBJ2-3; D gene uncertain. Per the germline V gene, CDR1 is SGHAT and CDR2 is FQNNGV. With 5 bases removed from V and 5 bases from J, the gap between germline ends came to 14 bases. CDR3 length: 14 residues. CDR3: CASSPTIVVDTQYF. The CDR3 coding sequence is TGTGCCAGCAGCCCAACTATCGTGGTAGATACGCAGTATTTT.

The gene calls are TRBV6-1 and TRBJ2-7; D may be TRBD1 (6 bases). The length of the CDR3 is 14 residues. Germline-derived CDR1 and CDR2 are MNHNS and SASEGT. The V end was cut by 6 bases, the J end by 6 bases, with 18 bases between. In DNA, the CDR3 is TGTGCCAGCAGGACCTTGACAGGACTGGGCGAGCAGTACTTC. Amino acid sequence: CASRTLTGLGEQYF.

This chain links TRBV30 with TRBJ1-5, with D possibly matching TRBD1 (6 bases). CDR3 length equals 13 residues. Germline V CDR1 and CDR2: GTSNPN, SVGIG (reference sequence). The ends were cut back, 5 bases at V and 7 bases at J, with 15 bases in the middle. The CDR3: CAWGGRQGQPQHF. In DNA, the CDR3 is TGTGCCTGGGGGGGACGGCAGGGGCAGCCCCAGCATTTT.

The chain recombines TRBV5-1 with TRBJ2-2, with D unresolved. This CDR3 has 15 amino acids. Looked up from germline, CDR1 is SGHRS and CDR2 is YFSETQ. V was trimmed by 0 bases and J by 0 bases, leaving 6 bases between them. CDR3 sequence reads: CASSLGSANTGELFF. For the CDR3, the DNA is TGCGCCAGCAGCTTGGGAAGCGCGAACACCGGGGAGCTGTTTTTT.

The rearrangement joins TRBV15 to TRBJ2-3; D is uncertain. CDR3 size: 15 residues. V was shortened by 2 bases and J by 3 bases, with 12 bases between the two germline ends. Germline V lookup: CDR1 LNHNV, CDR2 YYDKDF (reference sequence). The CDR3, as DNA: TGTGCCACCAGCAGAATCCCTGCCGGGACAGATACGCAGTATTTT. It is translated as CATSRIPAGTDTQYF.

This clone was observed a handful of times. This chain links TRBV18 with TRBJ2-4, with D possibly being TRBD1 (6 bases). V was clipped by 3 bases and J by 7 bases, with 10 bases between them. Germline loops: CDR1 KGHSH, CDR2 LQKENI. CDR3 length: 13 amino acids. The CDR3 sequence: CASSPITGNIQYF. The CDR3 coding sequence is TGTGCCAGCTCACCCATCACAGGGAACATTCAGTACTTC.

This clone is a singleton in its sample. The chain couples TRBV5-6 to TRBJ1-6; D call uncertain. Germline assignment: CDR1 SGHDT and CDR2 YYEEEE. This CDR3 is built from 15 residues. V was pared by 4 bases and J by 7 bases, with 15 bases between. The CDR3 loop is CASSRGDRMNSPLHF. The DNA for the CDR3 is TGTGCCAGCAGCCGGGGAGATAGAATGAATTCACCCCTCCACTTT.

This clone was detected a few times. The chain has TRBV6-4 and TRBJ1-1, with D unclear. This CDR3 comprises 13 residues. V lost 8 bases, J lost 2 bases, and 12 bases lay in between. CDR1 and CDR2 from the germline V gene are MRHNA and SNTAGT. CDR3 DNA: TGTGCCAGCCTCATTTGGTATAACACTGAAGCTTTCTTT. Residues: CASLIWYNTEAFF.

The chain couples TRBV6-1 to TRBJ1-1; D is unclear. Between the trimmed V and J ends, which lost 2 bases and 1 base, there was a span of 8 bases. The CDR3 extends over 14 amino acids. Per the germline V gene, CDR1 is MNHNS and CDR2 is SASEGT. The CDR3 DNA sequence: TGTGCCAGCAGTGAACTGTCCCAGAACACTGAAGCTTTCTTT. This encodes CASSELSQNTEAFF.

This clone was recorded a few times. This rearrangement joins TRBV7-3 to TRBJ2-7; perhaps TRBD1 as D (5 bases). The CDR3 sequence is 14 residues long. The V end was cut by 2 bases, the J end by 0 bases, with 8 bases between. CDR1 is SGHTA, CDR2 FQGTGA, per germline. This CDR3 reads CASSLQGNSYEQYF. CDR3 sequence (DNA): TGTGCCAGCAGCTTACAGGGCAACTCCTACGAGCAGTACTTC.

The V and J genes are TRBV28 and TRBJ2-5; D call uncertain. V lost 4 bases and J lost 1, with 7 bases in between. This CDR3 comprises 13 residues. CDR1 and CDR2 from the germline V gene are MDHEN and SYDVKM. This chain's CDR3 is CASSWASQETQYF. The CDR3 bases are TGTGCCAGCAGTTGGGCGAGCCAAGAGACCCAGTACTTC.

This sequence joins TRBV10-3 and TRBJ2-3; TRBD1 agrees at 7 bases. Per germline, CDR1 ENHRY and CDR2 SYGVKD. The CDR3 totals 18 residues. V lost 7 bases to trimming and J lost 2 bases; unmatched junction nucleotides: 18. CDR3 coding DNA: TGTGCCATCAAGGGCGATTCGAGTACGACAGGGTCCACAGATACGCAGTATTTT. Translated: CAIKGDSSTTGSTDTQYF.

The V gene is TRBV25-1, the J gene TRBJ1-1; perhaps TRBD1 as D (5 bases). Trimming cost V 10 bases and J 2 bases, with 17 bases left between them. The CDR3 sequence is 14 residues long. Germline V gene data show CDR1 as MGHDK and CDR2 as SYGVNS. The CDR3 DNA reads TGTGCCACCAGAACGGGACGGAGTAACACTGAAGCTTTCTTT. Its translation is CATRTGRSNTEAFF.

This chain joins TRBV29-1 and TRBJ1-2; tentative D call: TRBD1 (6 bases). CDR3 length equals 13 residues. In germline, CDR1 is SQVTM, CDR2 ANQGSEA. Trimming left V 6 bases short and J 8 bases short, with 19 bases between. The CDR3 reads CSVGDTNGRGYTF. CDR3 DNA sequence: TGCAGCGTGGGGGACACTAACGGCAGGGGCTACACCTTC. Variable domain in full (rest from reference TRBV29-1 and TRBJ1-2): SAVISQKPSRDICQRGTSLTIQCQVDSQVTMMFWYRQQPGQSLTLIATANQGSEATYESGFVIDKFPISRPNLTFSTLTVSNMSPEDSSIYLCSVGDTNGRGYTFGSGTRLTVV.

This clone came up once. The V and J genes are TRBV4-1 and TRBJ1-1; D gene unclear. V shed 3 bases and J shed 10 bases, with 15 bases lying between them. Germline V gene sequence: CDR1 MGHRA, CDR2 YSYEKL. The CDR3 contains 13 residues. CDR3 protein: CASSHVSNSGAFF. The DNA for the CDR3 is TGCGCCAGCAGCCACGTCAGTAATTCCGGAGCTTTCTTT.

The CDR3 here is CADVQAGTYEQYF. In DNA form, the CDR3 reads TGTGCCGACGTTCAGGCAGGTACCTACGAGCAGTACTTC. The chain has TRBV2 and TRBJ2-7; D remains ambiguous. Germline V CDR1 and CDR2: SNHLY, FYNNEI. The CDR3 runs 13 residues. V was shortened by 11 bases and J by 2 bases, with 16 bases between the two germline ends.

J is TRBJ2-6 and V is TRBV29-1; D is unclear. Trimming pared 3 bases from V and 4 bases from J, leaving 4 bases between. In germline, CDR1 is SQVTM, CDR2 ANQGSEA. The CDR3 contains 12 residues. The CDR3 sequence is CSVDAGANVLTF. In nucleotides, the CDR3 is TGCAGCGTTGATGCCGGGGCCAACGTCCTGACTTTC.

This clone was recorded once. The rearrangement links TRBV6-5 to TRBJ1-5; D not certain. This CDR3 comprises 13 residues. The germline V gene has CDR1 MNHEY and CDR2 SVGAGI. V was trimmed by 5 bases and J by 5 bases, leaving 10 bases between them. The CDR3 spells CASSRWEDQPQHF. CDR3 in DNA: TGTGCCAGCAGTAGGTGGGAGGATCAGCCCCAGCATTTT.

CDR3: CASSQFDRREAFF. Here the CDR3 DNA reads TGCGCCAGCAGCCAATTCGACAGACGAGAAGCTTTCTTT. The V call is TRBV4-1, the J call TRBJ1-1, with D possibly TRBD1 on 5 matching bases. The CDR3 has 13 residues. CDR1 and CDR2 (germline): MGHRA, YSYEKL. V was shortened by 2 bases and J by 8 bases, with 12 bases between the two germline ends.

This chain connects TRBV7-8 to TRBJ1-1; TRBD1 agrees at 8 bases. The germline V gene encodes CDR1 SGHVS and CDR2 FQNEAQ. This CDR3 comprises 15 residues. V shed 5 bases, J shed 4 bases, and the junction held 9 bases outside the gene matches. CDR3 protein: CASSHSTGVSTEAFF. CDR3 sequence (DNA): TGTGCCAGCAGCCATTCGACAGGGGTGAGCACTGAAGCTTTCTTT.